These T cell receptor beta chains were read from a single sample in a study of regulatory T cells in long-lasting Graves disease. TCRdb used MiXCR to reprocess the multiplex PCR reads, holding one entry per CDR3 protein. The sample lists 200,000 to 300,000 distinct CDR3 sequences; roughly 21% were seen once. Sequencing used peripheral blood mononuclear cells (PBMCs), obtained at new diagnosis, from a patient treated with antithyroid drugs. These receptors all come from a female donor with Graves disease. Each CDR3 is given with its conserved first and last residue. D genes are given only for firm matches. Rows give clone size only sometimes, using once, few, many, or a class for an expanded clone.

cdr3_nt: TGTGCCAGCAGCCCAGAACAGGGGTTTGAGACCCAGTACTTC
cdr3_aa: CASSPEQGFETQYF
j_call: TRBJ2-5
clone_size: -
d_call: TRBD1
v_call: TRBV7-2

cdr3_nt: TGTGCCAGCTCCCAAGGACAGGGAGGGACGCGGGAGCAGTACTTC
cdr3_aa: CASSQGQGGTREQYF
j_call: TRBJ2-7
clone_size: many
d_call: -
v_call: TRBV18

cdr3_nt: TGCGCCAGCAGCGGAGGACAGGTCGGGGGGACCGGGGAGCTGTTTTTT
cdr3_aa: CASSGGQVGGTGELFF
j_call: TRBJ2-2
clone_size: few
d_call: -
v_call: TRBV10-1

cdr3_nt: TGTGCCAGTAGTAAGCAGGGAGGAGATACGCAGTATTTT
cdr3_aa: CASSKQGGDTQYF
j_call: TRBJ2-3
clone_size: few
d_call: -
v_call: TRBV19

cdr3_nt: TGCGCCAGCAGCTCCGGGACTAGCGGGGGGGCCGGCTATGAGCAGTTCTTC
cdr3_aa: CASSSGTSGGAGYEQFF
j_call: TRBJ2-1
clone_size: many
d_call: TRBD2
v_call: TRBV5-1

cdr3_nt: TGTGCCACCAGTCCGGGACTCGAGCAGTACTTC
cdr3_aa: CATSPGLEQYF
j_call: TRBJ2-7
clone_size: many
d_call: -
v_call: TRBV2

cdr3_nt: TGTGCCAGCAGCCTCCAGGGGGCCGCGTACGCTGAAGCTTTCTTT
cdr3_aa: CASSLQGAAYAEAFF
j_call: TRBJ1-1
clone_size: many
d_call: TRBD1
v_call: TRBV12-3/TRBV12-4

cdr3_nt: TGTGCCACCAGCACCCCGGGACTAGCGGGGGCCAACTACAATGAGCAGTTCTTC
cdr3_aa: CATSTPGLAGANYNEQFF
j_call: TRBJ2-1
clone_size: many
d_call: TRBD2
v_call: TRBV24-1

cdr3_nt: TGTGCCTGGGAGAAGCGGACAGGGAACAATCAGCCCCAGCATTTT
cdr3_aa: CAWEKRTGNNQPQHF
j_call: TRBJ1-5
clone_size: many
d_call: TRBD1
v_call: TRBV30

cdr3_nt: TGTGCCAGTAGTGGGACAGGGGTGAACTATGGCTACACCTTC
cdr3_aa: CASSGTGVNYGYTF
j_call: TRBJ1-2
clone_size: few
d_call: TRBD1
v_call: TRBV19

cdr3_nt: TGTGCCAGCACTGTTATGGGACAGGAGTTTTACACCTTC
cdr3_aa: CASTVMGQEFYTF
j_call: TRBJ1-2
clone_size: many
d_call: TRBD1
v_call: TRBV28

cdr3_nt: TGTGCCAGCAGCTCGCCCTGGACAGACATGAACACTGAAGCTTTCTTT
cdr3_aa: CASSSPWTDMNTEAFF
j_call: TRBJ1-1
clone_size: -
d_call: -
v_call: TRBV5-5

cdr3_nt: TGTGCCAGTAGTATATCCCCGGGATGGACAGGTTCGTCTTTAATAGCCAAAAACATTCAGTACTTC
cdr3_aa: CASSISPGWTGSSLIAKNIQYF
j_call: TRBJ2-4
clone_size: -
d_call: TRBD1
v_call: TRBV19

cdr3_nt: TGTGCCACCAGCAGAGATACCCTAGCGGGGGCAAGCACAGATACGCAGTATTTT
cdr3_aa: CATSRDTLAGASTDTQYF
j_call: TRBJ2-3
clone_size: many
d_call: TRBD2
v_call: TRBV15

cdr3_nt: TGTGCCAGTGGGCAGACAGGTCCCAAGTCACCCCTCCACTTT
cdr3_aa: CASGQTGPKSPLHF
j_call: TRBJ1-6
clone_size: few
d_call: -
v_call: TRBV6-1

cdr3_nt: TGCAGTGCTAGAGACAGGGGGAGAGGCGATCAGCCCCAGCATTTT
cdr3_aa: CSARDRGRGDQPQHF
j_call: TRBJ1-5
clone_size: few
d_call: TRBD1
v_call: TRBV20-1

cdr3_nt: TGCGCCAGCAGCCAAGTAGCTGGCTCTCCCGGGGAGCTGTTTTTT
cdr3_aa: CASSQVAGSPGELFF
j_call: TRBJ2-2
clone_size: many
d_call: -
v_call: TRBV4-3

cdr3_nt: TGTGCCAGCGGCGACCGGGACAGGGACTACGAGCAGTTCTTC
cdr3_aa: CASGDRDRDYEQFF
j_call: TRBJ2-1
clone_size: -
d_call: TRBD1
v_call: TRBV14

cdr3_nt: TGTGCCTGGAGTACGACAGGGGACCAGCCCCAGCATTTT
cdr3_aa: CAWSTTGDQPQHF
j_call: TRBJ1-5
clone_size: many
d_call: TRBD1
v_call: TRBV30

cdr3_nt: TGTGCCAGCAGCTTAGCAGGGGCGGGAGACTACAATGAGCAGTTCTTC
cdr3_aa: CASSLAGAGDYNEQFF
j_call: TRBJ2-1
clone_size: -
d_call: TRBD2
v_call: TRBV7-2